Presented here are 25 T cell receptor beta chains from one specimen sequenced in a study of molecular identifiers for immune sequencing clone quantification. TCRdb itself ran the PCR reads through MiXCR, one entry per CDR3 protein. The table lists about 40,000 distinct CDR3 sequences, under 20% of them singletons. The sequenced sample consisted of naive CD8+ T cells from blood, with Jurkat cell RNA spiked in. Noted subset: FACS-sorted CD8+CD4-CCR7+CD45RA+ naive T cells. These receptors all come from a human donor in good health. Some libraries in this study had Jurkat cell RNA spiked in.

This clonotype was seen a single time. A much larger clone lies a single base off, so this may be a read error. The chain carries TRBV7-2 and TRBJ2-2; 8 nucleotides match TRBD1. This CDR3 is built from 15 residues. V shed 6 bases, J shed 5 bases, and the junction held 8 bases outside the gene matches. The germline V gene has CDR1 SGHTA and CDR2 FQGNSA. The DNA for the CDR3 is TGTGCCAGCAGTACGACAGGGGATGGAACCGGGGAGCTGTTTTTT. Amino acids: CASSTTGDGTGELFF. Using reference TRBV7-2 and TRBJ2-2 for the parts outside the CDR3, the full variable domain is GAGVSQSPSNKVTEKGKDVELRCDPISGHTALYWYRQSLGQGLEFLIYFQGNSAPDKSGLPSDRFSAERTGGSVSTLTIQRTQQEDSAVYLCASSTTGDGTGELFFGEGSRLTVL.

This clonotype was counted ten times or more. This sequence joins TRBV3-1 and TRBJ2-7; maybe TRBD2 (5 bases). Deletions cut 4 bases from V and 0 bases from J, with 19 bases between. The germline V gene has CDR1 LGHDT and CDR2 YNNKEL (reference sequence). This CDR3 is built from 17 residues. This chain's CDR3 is CASSPYQSGRSSYEQYF. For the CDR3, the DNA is TGTGCCAGCAGCCCCTATCAAAGCGGAAGAAGCTCCTACGAGCAGTACTTC.

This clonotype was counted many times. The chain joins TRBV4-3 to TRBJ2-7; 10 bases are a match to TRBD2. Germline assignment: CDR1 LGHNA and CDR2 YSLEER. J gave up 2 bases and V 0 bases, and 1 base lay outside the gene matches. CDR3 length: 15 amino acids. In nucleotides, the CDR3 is TGCGCCAGCAGCCAAGAACTAGCGGGGACCTACGAGCAGTACTTC. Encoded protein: CASSQELAGTYEQYF.

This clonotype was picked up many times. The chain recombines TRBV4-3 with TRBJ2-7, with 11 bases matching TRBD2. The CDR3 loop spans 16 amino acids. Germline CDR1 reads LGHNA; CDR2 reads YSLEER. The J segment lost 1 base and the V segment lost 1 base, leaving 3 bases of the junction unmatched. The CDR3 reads CASSQVAGGSSYEQYF. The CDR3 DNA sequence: TGCGCCAGCAGCCAAGTAGCGGGAGGGTCTTCCTACGAGCAGTACTTC.

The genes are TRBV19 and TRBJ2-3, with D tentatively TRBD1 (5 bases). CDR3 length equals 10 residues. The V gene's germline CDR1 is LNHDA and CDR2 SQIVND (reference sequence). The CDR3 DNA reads TGTTCATCAGGGCTGGTCCCGCAGTATTTT. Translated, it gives CSSGLVPQYF.

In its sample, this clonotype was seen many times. This CDR3 reads CASSSTFGSGETQYF. The CDR3 region has the DNA TGTGCCAGCAGCTCCACTTTCGGGAGTGGAGAGACCCAGTACTTC. The chain is built from TRBV7-3 and TRBJ2-5; D may be TRBD2 (6 bases). The germline gives CDR1 SGHTA, CDR2 FQGTGA. The V end lost 4 bases, the J end lost 4 bases, and 16 bases lay between the germline ends. The CDR3 runs 15 residues.

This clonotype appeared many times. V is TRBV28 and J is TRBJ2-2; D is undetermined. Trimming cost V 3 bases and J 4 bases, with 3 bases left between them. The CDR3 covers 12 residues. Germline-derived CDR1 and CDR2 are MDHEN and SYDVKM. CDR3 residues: CASSFFTGELFF. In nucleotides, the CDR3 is TGTGCCAGCAGTTTTTTCACCGGGGAGCTGTTTTTT.

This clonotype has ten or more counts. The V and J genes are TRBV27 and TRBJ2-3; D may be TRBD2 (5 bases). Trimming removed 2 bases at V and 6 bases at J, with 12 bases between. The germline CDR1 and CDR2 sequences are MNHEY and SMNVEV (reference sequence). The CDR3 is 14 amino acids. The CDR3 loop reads CASSLGLAVDTQYF. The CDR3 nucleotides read TGTGCCAGCAGTTTAGGTCTAGCAGTTGATACGCAGTATTTT.

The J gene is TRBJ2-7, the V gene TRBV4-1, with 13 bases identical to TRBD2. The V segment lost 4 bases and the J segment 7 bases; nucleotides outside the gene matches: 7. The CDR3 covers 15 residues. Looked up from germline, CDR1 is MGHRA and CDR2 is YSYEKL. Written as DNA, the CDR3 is TGCGCCAGCAGCCGAGGGACTAGCGGGATAGGAGAGCAGTACTTC. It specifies CASSRGTSGIGEQYF.

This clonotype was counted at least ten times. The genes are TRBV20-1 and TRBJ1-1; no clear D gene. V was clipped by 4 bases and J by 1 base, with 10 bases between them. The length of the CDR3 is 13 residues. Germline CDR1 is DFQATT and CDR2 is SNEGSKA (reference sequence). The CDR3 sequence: CSANKVGNTEAFF. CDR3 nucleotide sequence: TGCAGTGCTAATAAGGTGGGGAACACTGAAGCTTTCTTT.

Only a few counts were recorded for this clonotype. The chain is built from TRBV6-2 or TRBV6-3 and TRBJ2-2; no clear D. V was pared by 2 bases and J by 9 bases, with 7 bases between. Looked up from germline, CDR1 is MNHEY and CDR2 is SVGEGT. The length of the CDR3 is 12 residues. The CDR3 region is CASSYPAWELFF. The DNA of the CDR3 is TGTGCCAGCAGTTACCCCGCCTGGGAGCTGTTTTTT.

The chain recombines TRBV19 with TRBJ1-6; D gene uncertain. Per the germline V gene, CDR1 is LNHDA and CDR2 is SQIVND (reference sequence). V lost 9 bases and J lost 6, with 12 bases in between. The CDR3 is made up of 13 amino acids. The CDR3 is CASGILGNSPLHF. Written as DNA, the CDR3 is TGTGCCAGCGGGATCCTGGGTAATTCACCCCTCCACTTT.

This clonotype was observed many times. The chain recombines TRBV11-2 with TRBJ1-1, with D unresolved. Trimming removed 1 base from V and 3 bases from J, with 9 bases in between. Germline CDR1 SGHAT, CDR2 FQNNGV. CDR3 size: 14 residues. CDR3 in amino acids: CASSLVDRDTEAFF. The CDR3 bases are TGTGCCAGCAGCTTAGTGGATAGGGACACTGAAGCTTTCTTT. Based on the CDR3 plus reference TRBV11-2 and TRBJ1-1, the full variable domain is EAGVAQSPRYKIIEKRQSVAFWCNPISGHATLYWYQQILGQGPKLLIQFQNNGVVDDSQLPKDRFSAERLKGVDSTLKIQPAKLEDSAVYLCASSLVDRDTEAFFGQGTRLTVV.

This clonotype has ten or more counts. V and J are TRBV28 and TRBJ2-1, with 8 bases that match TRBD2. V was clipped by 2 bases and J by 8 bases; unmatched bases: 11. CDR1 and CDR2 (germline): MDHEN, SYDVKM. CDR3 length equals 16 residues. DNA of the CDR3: TGTGCCAGCAGTTTAGTCCTTCCGGGAGGGCCGGATGAGCAGTTCTTC. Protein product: CASSLVLPGGPDEQFF.

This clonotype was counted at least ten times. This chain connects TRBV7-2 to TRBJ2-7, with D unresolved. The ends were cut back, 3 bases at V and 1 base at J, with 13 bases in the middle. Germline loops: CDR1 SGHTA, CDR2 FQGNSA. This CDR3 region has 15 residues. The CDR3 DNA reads TGTGCCAGCAGCTTGTACGGCCCTCTTTCCTACGAGCAGTACTTC. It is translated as CASSLYGPLSYEQYF.

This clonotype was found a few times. The CDR3 DNA reads as TGTGCCAGCCACCTAGTGGTCTCCTACAATGAGCAGTTCTTC. It yields the protein CASHLVVSYNEQFF. This chain connects TRBV6-1 to TRBJ2-1; D is ambiguous. Looked up from germline, CDR1 is MNHNS and CDR2 is SASEGT. This CDR3 region has 14 residues. The V end lost 8 bases, the J end lost 0 bases, and 11 bases lay between the germline ends.

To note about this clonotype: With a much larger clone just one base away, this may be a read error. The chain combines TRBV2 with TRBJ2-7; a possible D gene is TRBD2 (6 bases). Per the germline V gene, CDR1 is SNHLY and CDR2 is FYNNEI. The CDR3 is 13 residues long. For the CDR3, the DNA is TGTGCCGCCGCGGGGTCAAGCTCCTACGAGCAGCACTTC. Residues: CAAAGSSSYEQHF.

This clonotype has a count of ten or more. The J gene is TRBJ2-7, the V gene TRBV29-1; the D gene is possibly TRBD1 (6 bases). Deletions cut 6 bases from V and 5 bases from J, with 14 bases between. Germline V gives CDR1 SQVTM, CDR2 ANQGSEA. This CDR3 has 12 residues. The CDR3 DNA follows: TGCAGCGTCCCCGCCAGGGGAGACGAGCAGTACTTC. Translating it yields CSVPARGDEQYF.

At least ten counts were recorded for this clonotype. Here the CDR3 reads CASSSPRLQGFTEAFF. CDR3 sequence (DNA): TGTGCCAGCAGTTCCCCCCGCCTACAGGGATTCACTGAAGCTTTCTTT. The chain couples TRBV28 to TRBJ1-1; D possibly corresponds to TRBD1 (6 bases). There are 16 residues in the CDR3. V lost 4 bases to trimming and J lost 4 bases, with 19 bases between them. Germline values: CDR1 MDHEN, CDR2 SYDVKM.

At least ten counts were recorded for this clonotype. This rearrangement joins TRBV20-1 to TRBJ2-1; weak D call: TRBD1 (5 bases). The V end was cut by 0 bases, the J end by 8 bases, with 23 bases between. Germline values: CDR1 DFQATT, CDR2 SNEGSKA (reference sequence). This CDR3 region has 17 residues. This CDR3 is CSARDPNSYRLVDEQFF. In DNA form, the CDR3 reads TGCAGTGCTAGAGATCCCAACAGCTACAGGCTAGTCGATGAGCAGTTCTTC.

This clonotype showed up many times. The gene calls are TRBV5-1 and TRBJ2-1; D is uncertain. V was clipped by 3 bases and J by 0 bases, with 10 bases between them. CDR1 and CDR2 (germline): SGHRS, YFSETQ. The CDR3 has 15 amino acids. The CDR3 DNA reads TGCGCCAGCAGCTCGCATAGAACCTCCTACAATGAGCAGTTCTTC. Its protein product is CASSSHRTSYNEQFF.

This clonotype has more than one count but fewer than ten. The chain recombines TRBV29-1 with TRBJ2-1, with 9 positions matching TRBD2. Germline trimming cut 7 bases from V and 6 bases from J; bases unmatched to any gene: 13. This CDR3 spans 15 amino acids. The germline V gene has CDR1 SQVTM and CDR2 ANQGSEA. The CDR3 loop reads CSATRASGIGNEQFF. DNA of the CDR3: TGCAGCGCCACCCGGGCTAGCGGGATTGGCAATGAGCAGTTCTTC.

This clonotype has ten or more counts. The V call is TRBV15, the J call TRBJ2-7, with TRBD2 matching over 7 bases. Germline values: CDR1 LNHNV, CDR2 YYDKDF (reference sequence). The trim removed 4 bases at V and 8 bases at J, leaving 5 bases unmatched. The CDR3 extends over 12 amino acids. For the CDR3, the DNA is TGTGCCACCAGCAAGGCGGGGGTAAAGCAGTACTTC. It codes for CATSKAGVKQYF.

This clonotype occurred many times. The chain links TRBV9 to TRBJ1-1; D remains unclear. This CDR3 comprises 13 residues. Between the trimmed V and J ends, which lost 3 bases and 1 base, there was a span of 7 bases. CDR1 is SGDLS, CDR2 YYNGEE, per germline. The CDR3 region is CASSDTANTEAFF. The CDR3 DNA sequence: TGTGCCAGCAGCGACACAGCGAACACTGAAGCTTTCTTT.

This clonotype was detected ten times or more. CDR3 protein: CASSYMTEAFF. The CDR3 bases are TGTGCCAGCAGTTATATGACTGAAGCTTTCTTT. The chain combines TRBV6-2 or TRBV6-3 with TRBJ1-1; no reliable D call. Germline loops: CDR1 MNHEY, CDR2 SVGEGT. The CDR3 has 11 residues. Trimming took 3 bases from V and 5 from J, leaving 4 bases between them.